This T cell receptor (beta chain) was recovered during a study of human T cells and chemical hapten exposure. Study observations and caveats: The number of TCRs above 1 in 1000 frequency did not change after DPC sensitization.

This clonotype was detected a few times. Its matching antigen is unknown. TCRdb re-called the RACE reads through MiXCR, storing one row per CDR3 protein. This sample has 200,000 to 300,000 distinct CDR3 sequences, with 7.5% to 9% found just once. This sample's time point: pre-sensitization, week 0. Treatment of the sample: therapeutic diphenylcyclopropenone sensitization with weekly scalp DPC. Trimming removed 5 bases from V and 1 base from J, with 17 bases in between. The CDR3 consists of 15 residues. From germline, CDR1 is DFQATT and CDR2 SNEGSKA (reference sequence). The receptor was derived from a woman aged 40 to 50 with alopecia areata. Some clones in this sample may be carry-over from other donors' samples. The chain is built from TRBV20-1 and TRBJ2-5, with D maybe TRBD2 (6 bases). The sequencing used whole blood, collected in connection with sensitization to the hapten diphenylcyclopropenone (DPC). For the CDR3, the DNA is TGCAGTGCTCCCAACCCGGGGGAGGCCCAAGAGACCCAGTACTTC. Protein product: CSAPNPGEAQETQYF.